One sample yielded the 25 T cell receptor beta chains listed below, sequenced in a study of graft-versus-host responses after intestinal transplantation. Method: immunoSEQ multiplex PCR; TCRdb's copy keeps in-frame clones and lacks some. The sample carries thousands of clones, 25% to 35% recorded once. The starting material was alloreactive CD4+ T cells from a mixed lymphocyte reaction culture, obtained before intestinal transplant. Subset here: CFSE-low proliferating T cells sorted from approximately 6-day pre-transplant mixed lymphocyte reaction (GvH or HvG direction). Receptors originate from a human patient who received an intestinal transplant.

This clone rates as medium-sized. The CDR3 region has the DNA TGTGCCAGCTCACCTCACAGCCTGAACACTGAAGCTTTCTTT. Protein product: CASSPHSLNTEAFF. The J gene is TRBJ1-1, the V gene TRBV18; the D is unclear. The CDR3 consists of 14 residues. V lost 3 bases to trimming and J lost 0 bases, with 8 bases between them. CDR1 KGHSH and CDR2 LQKENI come from the germline V gene.

The rearrangement uses TRBV29-1 and TRBJ2-1; 9 nucleotides line up with TRBD2. Germline assignment: CDR1 SQVTM and CDR2 ANQGSEA. This CDR3 is built from 12 residues. With V trimmed by 7 bases and J by 3 bases, 1 base remained unmatched. CDR3 sequence: CSATSGYNEQFF. DNA of the CDR3: TGCAGCGCGACTAGCGGCTACAATGAGCAGTTCTTC.

The genes are TRBV7-8 and TRBJ1-2; tentatively, D is TRBD1 (5 bases). The CDR3 totals 14 residues. Trimming cost V 2 bases and J 4 bases, with 11 bases left between them. Germline V gives CDR1 SGHVS, CDR2 FQNEAQ. CDR3 sequence (DNA): TGTGCCAGCAGCTTACGGCAGGGTCGCTATGGCTACACCTTC. Translation: CASSLRQGRYGYTF.

This rearrangement joins TRBV5-4 to TRBJ2-1; TRBD2 agrees at 14 bases. Germline assignment: CDR1 SGHNT and CDR2 YYREEE (reference sequence). This CDR3 has 15 residues. J was trimmed by 9 bases and V by 4 bases; bases with no gene match: 6. Here the CDR3 reads CASSQGTSGGREQFF. DNA for the CDR3: TGTGCCAGCAGCCAAGGGACTAGCGGGGGACGTGAGCAGTTCTTC. Full variable domain (missing parts from reference TRBV5-4 and TRBJ2-1): ETGVTQSPTHLIKTRGQQVTLRCSSQSGHNTVSWYQQALGQGPQFIFQYYREEENGRGNFPPRFSGLQFPNYSSELNVNALELDDSALYLCASSQGTSGGREQFFGPGTRLTVL.

V usage is TRBV20-1 and J usage is TRBJ1-1, with a possible D match to TRBD1 (5 bases). Looked up from germline, CDR1 is DFQATT and CDR2 is SNEGSKA (reference sequence). Trimming pared 5 bases from V and 3 bases from J, leaving 7 bases between. This CDR3 has 11 amino acids. CDR3 nucleotide sequence: TGCAGTGCTCAACAGGACACTGAAGCTTTCTTT. Translating it yields CSAQQDTEAFF.

The chain combines TRBV10-3 with TRBJ1-6; the match to TRBD1 covers 9 bases. Germline V gives CDR1 ENHRY, CDR2 SYGVKD. This CDR3 comprises 16 residues. V was clipped by 4 bases and J by 5 bases; unmatched bases: 6. The CDR3 DNA reads TGTGCCATCAGTGCGGGACAGGGATTCCATAATTCACCCCTCCACTTT. Encoded protein: CAISAGQGFHNSPLHF.

In its sample, this clone ranks as medium-sized. This chain uses TRBV6-1 with TRBJ2-4, with TRBD2 matching 7 bases. V was pared by 2 bases and J by 3 bases, with 13 bases of the junction left unmatched. Per the germline V gene, CDR1 is MNHNS and CDR2 is SASEGT. The CDR3 contains 18 residues. For the CDR3, the DNA is TGTGCCAGCAGTGAAAGGGGAGGGGCAGGTCTAGGCAAAAACATTCAGTACTTC. It specifies CASSERGGAGLGKNIQYF.

V gene TRBV27 combines with J gene TRBJ1-1; D not resolved. Trimming left V 1 base short and J 3 bases short, with 6 bases between. Germline-derived CDR1 and CDR2 are MNHEY and SMNVEV (reference sequence). The CDR3 sequence is 13 residues long. This chain's CDR3 is CASSLYSHTEAFF. The CDR3 coding sequence is TGTGCCAGCAGTTTATACAGTCACACTGAAGCTTTCTTT.

In its sample, this clone ranks as medium-sized. The chain has TRBV6-5 and TRBJ2-7; D unclear. The V and J ends lost 4 bases and 5 bases respectively, with 15 bases between them. CDR3 length equals 14 residues. The germline V gene encodes CDR1 MNHEY and CDR2 SVGAGI. CDR3 residues: CASSSFFNFDEQYF. DNA of the CDR3: TGTGCCAGCAGTTCCTTCTTCAACTTCGACGAGCAGTACTTC.

The chain couples TRBV7-9 to TRBJ1-2; D not resolved. CDR3 length: 15 amino acids. V lost 5 bases to trimming and J lost 8 bases, with 21 bases between them. CDR1 is SEHNR and CDR2 is FQNEAQ in the germline V gene (reference sequence). This chain's CDR3 is CASSPPRWNERGYTF. The DNA of the CDR3 is TGTGCCAGCAGCCCGCCGCGGTGGAATGAGAGGGGCTACACCTTC.

V and J are TRBV15 and TRBJ2-7; D is undetermined. Trimming removed 5 bases from V and 0 bases from J, with 14 bases in between. The germline gives CDR1 LNHNV, CDR2 YYDKDF (reference sequence). CDR3 length: 15 residues. CDR3 DNA sequence: TGTGCCACCAGCGTCCGGCAGGTTGGCTCCTACGAGCAGTACTTC. This codes for CATSVRQVGSYEQYF.

The V call is TRBV5-4, the J call TRBJ1-1; D gene unclear. V shed 4 bases and J shed 2 bases, with 15 bases lying between them. Germline assignment: CDR1 SGHNT and CDR2 YYREEE (reference sequence). The CDR3 is 15 amino acids. The CDR3 protein is CASSPGGLGNTEAFF. CDR3 nucleotide sequence: TGTGCCAGCAGCCCAGGCGGGTTAGGAAACACTGAAGCTTTCTTT.

Judged by abundance, this clone is medium-sized. This chain connects TRBV28 to TRBJ1-2, with TRBD1 matching over 10 bases. Germline V gene sequence: CDR1 MDHEN, CDR2 SYDVKM. The V and J ends lost 1 base and 7 bases, in that order; junction bases with no gene match: 9. The CDR3 consists of 16 residues. CDR3 nucleotide sequence: TGTGCCAGCAGTTTATATCGTAGGACAGGGGGATTTGGCTACACCTTC. Protein sequence: CASSLYRRTGGFGYTF.

The chain joins TRBV6-1 to TRBJ2-7, with TRBD1 as a possible D gene (6 bases). Germline assignment: CDR1 MNHNS and CDR2 SASEGT. This CDR3 has 13 amino acids. Between the trimmed V and J ends, which lost 4 bases and 2 bases, there was a span of 9 bases. The CDR3 DNA sequence: TGTGCCAGCAGTGCAGGGGCCCCCTACGAGCAGTACTTC. This encodes CASSAGAPYEQYF.

This clone has just a few counts. The chain couples TRBV5-8 to TRBJ1-6; D gene ambiguous. CDR1 and CDR2 (germline): SGHTS, YDEGEE. The CDR3 covers 14 residues. V was shortened by 7 bases and J by 8 bases, with 16 bases between the two germline ends. CDR3 in amino acids: CASATRWADSPLHF. For the CDR3, the DNA is TGTGCCAGCGCGACGCGTTGGGCTGATTCACCCCTCCACTTT.

The gene calls are TRBV27 and TRBJ1-6; possibly TRBD1 for D (5 bases). The CDR3 totals 14 residues. V was cut by 3 bases and J by 4 bases, with 7 bases left in between. CDR1 is MNHEY, CDR2 SMNVEV, per germline (reference sequence). In DNA form, the CDR3 reads TGTGCCAGCAGTTTTCAGGGTTATAATTCACCCCTCCACTTT. It specifies CASSFQGYNSPLHF.

The rearrangement joins TRBV27 to TRBJ1-1; TRBD1 agrees at 11 bases. The J segment lost 5 bases and the V segment lost 4 bases, leaving 9 bases of the junction unmatched. The CDR3 has 16 residues. Looked up from germline, CDR1 is MNHEY and CDR2 is SMNVEV (reference sequence). The CDR3 sequence: CASSSIRTGGRTEAFF. The CDR3 DNA is TGTGCCAGCAGTTCGATTAGGACAGGGGGCAGGACTGAAGCTTTCTTT.

The chain couples TRBV18 to TRBJ1-1, with 7 bases aligning to TRBD1. The ends lost 3 bases at V and 4 bases at J; junction bases unmatched: 14. Germline V gene data show CDR1 as KGHSH and CDR2 as LQKENI. The CDR3 runs to 17 residues. The CDR3 protein is CASSPIRGSRGSTEAFF. The CDR3 coding sequence is TGTGCCAGCTCACCGATCAGGGGGTCGCGTGGGAGCACTGAAGCTTTCTTT.

The rearrangement joins TRBV5-1 to TRBJ2-1; 9 nucleotides align to TRBD1. The CDR3 length is 16 residues. The germline CDR1 and CDR2 sequences are SGHRS and YFSETQ. Unmatched junction bases numbered 6, after V lost 0 bases and J lost 5 bases. This chain's CDR3 is CASSLGGTGLNNEQFF. The CDR3 nucleotides read TGCGCCAGCAGCTTGGGAGGGACAGGGTTAAACAATGAGCAGTTCTTC.

This clone was observed a handful of times. The chain has TRBV5-4 and TRBJ2-1; a weak D match, TRBD2 (7 bases). CDR3 length: 15 residues. Trimming took 4 bases from V and 10 from J, leaving 21 bases between them. Germline V gives CDR1 SGHNT, CDR2 YYREEE (reference sequence). CDR3 residues: CASSQDVGGAGEQFF. CDR3 coding DNA: TGTGCCAGCAGCCAAGATGTAGGGGGGGCCGGCGAGCAGTTCTTC.

The chain carries TRBV2 and TRBJ2-3, with 14 bases that match TRBD2. The CDR3 loop spans 17 amino acids. Per germline, CDR1 SNHLY and CDR2 FYNNEI. With 2 bases clipped from V and 3 bases from J, the junction kept 4 bases outside the gene matches. This chain's CDR3 is CASSERLAGGLTDTQYF. CDR3 nucleotides: TGTGCCAGCAGTGAAAGACTAGCGGGGGGGCTGACAGATACGCAGTATTTT.

The chain carries TRBV6-5 and TRBJ1-1; TRBD1 is a possible D gene (5 bases). CDR1 is MNHEY and CDR2 is SVGAGI in the germline V gene. V lost 0 bases to trimming and J lost 6 bases, with 14 bases between them. The CDR3 is 15 amino acids. Written as DNA, the CDR3 is TGTGCCAGCAGTTACTCGTTAGGCGGGGGTCCTGAAGCTTTCTTT. Protein: CASSYSLGGGPEAFF.

This clone was counted between two and nine times. The rearrangement joins TRBV19 to TRBJ1-6; unclear D gene. The CDR3 is made up of 15 amino acids. Trimming cost V 9 bases and J 0 bases, with 12 bases left between them. Germline V lookup: CDR1 LNHDA, CDR2 SQIVND (reference sequence). The CDR3 sequence: CASRGSSSYNSPLHF. The CDR3 bases are TGTGCCAGCCGGGGATCCAGCTCCTATAATTCACCCCTCCACTTT.

Within the sample, this clone is medium-sized. This CDR3 is CASSGFRGALLHF. The CDR3 coding sequence is TGTGCCAGCAGCGGATTTCGGGGTGCCCTCCTCCACTTT. This chain connects TRBV9 to TRBJ1-6; D remains unclear. The CDR3 runs to 13 residues. Germline CDR1 reads SGDLS; CDR2 reads YYNGEE. With 3 bases removed from V and 15 bases from J, the gap between germline ends came to 16 bases.

This clone was detected a few times. The rearrangement links TRBV19 to TRBJ2-1; the match to TRBD2 covers 10 bases. Germline CDR1 and CDR2: LNHDA and SQIVND (reference sequence). The CDR3 covers 16 residues. Trimming cost V 3 bases and J 1 base; bases outside gene matches: 3. DNA of the CDR3: TGTGCCAGTAGTATCCTGACTAGCGGGTCCTACAATGAGCAGTTCTTC. This codes for CASSILTSGSYNEQFF.